The rows below give T cell receptor beta chains drawn from one sample of a study of blood T cell repertoires in COVID-19. Clones were sequenced by immunoSEQ multiplex PCR, and TCRdb holds only the in-frame ones, with some missing. The repertoire holds about 96,000 clones, approximately 84% seen once, with approximately 15% in the top ten. Sequencing was performed on peripheral blood. These receptor sequences come from a woman aged 55-69 years with acute or convalescent COVID-19. The conserved cysteine and the conserved F or W are not part of the CDR3 here.

TRBV4-2	TRBJ2-3	ASRKLGGDLSDTQY
TRBV15	TRBJ2-5	ATSSSGGLETQY
TRBV27	TRBJ2-3	ASSLSSGYTDTQY
TRBV11-2	TRBJ1-6	ASSLGVTDNSPLH
TRBV18	TRBJ1-2	ASSQGDGYT
TRBV5-4	TRBJ2-2	ASSQVANTGELF
TRBV11-2	TRBJ2-1	ASSFGLAGGLNEQF
TRBV9	TRBJ2-1	ASGVGTRVDEQF
TRBV10-3	TRBJ2-5	AISITERQQETQY
TRBV4-1	TRBJ2-4	ASSLNLAGGQGKNIQY
TRBV6-5	TRBJ1-6	ASSYSTDNSPLH
TRBV7-2	TRBJ1-1	ASSFQRGGTEAF
TRBV4-3	TRBJ2-7	ASSQVQTGATYEQY